This T cell receptor (beta chain) comes out of a study of neurological immune-mediated disorders. Overall study results and limits: HTLV-1-associated myelopathy showed the most TCR clonal expansion; multiple sclerosis the least, below healthy controls.

cDNA synthesis was performed by 5'RACE with 10-nucleotide random UMIs. Sequencing of 15-18 subjects in each run yielded over 200 million TCR-beta sequences. Each CDR3 protein gets one entry after TCRdb re-called the 5' RACE reads with MiXCR. The profile covers roughly 18,000 distinct CDR3 sequences, with approximately 15% appearing a single time and almost 8% taken by the ten largest. The sorted libraries were prepared using 800,000 to 1,000,000 CD4+ or CD8+ T cells that had themselves been sorted. This clonotype was recorded many times. Its antigen is not known. Germline CDR1 reads SEHNR; CDR2 reads FQNEAQ (reference sequence). J lost 5 bases, V lost 5 bases, and 14 bases had no gene match. The CDR3 loop spans 17 amino acids.

Input material: CD4+ T cells from blood. The chain links TRBV7-9 to TRBJ1-5, with 8 bases that match TRBD1. This TCR derives from a woman between 55 and 75 years old with HTLV-1-associated myelopathy (HAM/TSP). The CDR3 sequence: CASSQTTGVGMDQPQHF. CDR3 nucleotide sequence: TGTGCCAGCAGCCAAACGACAGGGGTAGGAATGGATCAGCCCCAGCATTTT. The full variable domain, its missing parts supplied by reference TRBV7-9 and TRBJ1-5, is DTGVSQNPRHKITKRGQNVTFRCDPISEHNRLYWYRQTLGQGPEFLTYFQNEAQLEKSRLLSDRFSAERPKGSFSTLEIQRTEQGDSAMYLCASSQTTGVGMDQPQHFGDGTRLSIL.